Each of the 17 T cell receptor beta chains below was sequenced from the same sample in a study of T cell responses to AZD1222 COVID-19 vaccine. This table comes from immunoSEQ multiplex PCR, and its TCRdb copy is limited to in-frame clones, with some not included. The table records 120,000 to 150,000 clones, more than 70% of them present only once. The material sequenced was peripheral blood, taken 28 days after the second AZD1222 dose. Receptors were obtained from an adult who received the AZD1222 COVID-19 vaccine.

This rearrangement joins TRBV19 to TRBJ1-2; D might be TRBD1 (6 bases). CDR3 size: 14 residues. The ends were cut back, 4 bases at V and 6 bases at J, with 15 bases in the middle. Looked up from germline, CDR1 is LNHDA and CDR2 is SQIVND (reference sequence). CDR3 sequence (DNA): TGTGCCAGTAGTAACTCAGGGGCCTGGGATGGCTACACCTTC. Its translation: CASSNSGAWDGYTF.

The rearrangement joins TRBV6-6 to TRBJ1-1; D remains unclear. The CDR3 runs to 13 residues. The germline V and J ends were trimmed by 4 bases and 6 bases, with 12 bases remaining between them. Germline V gives CDR1 MNHNY, CDR2 SVGAGI (reference sequence). DNA for the CDR3: TGTGCCAGCAGTTTCTCGGCGATCGCTGAAGCTTTCTTT. Protein: CASSFSAIAEAFF.

The chain links TRBV4-2 to TRBJ2-7; 15 nucleotides align to TRBD2. Germline V lookup: CDR1 LGHNA, CDR2 YNFKEQ. The ends lost 4 bases at V and 6 bases at J; junction bases unmatched: 7. This CDR3 contains 16 residues. The CDR3 here is CASSPRTSGGAREQYF. The CDR3 DNA follows: TGTGCCAGCAGCCCTAGGACTAGCGGGGGGGCGCGCGAGCAGTACTTC.

This rearrangement joins TRBV5-5 to TRBJ1-4; 9 bases are a match to TRBD1. After removal of 0 bases from V and 4 bases from J, the junction contained 4 bases not matched to a gene. The germline CDR1 and CDR2 sequences are SGHKS and YYEKEE (reference sequence). This CDR3 comprises 16 residues. Written as DNA, the CDR3 is TGTGCCAGCAGCTTGGGACAGGGGGAGGGTAATGAAAAACTGTTTTTT. As protein: CASSLGQGEGNEKLFF. The full variable domain, with the rest looked up from reference TRBV5-5 and TRBJ1-4, is DAGVTQSPTHLIKTRGQQVTLRCSPISGHKSVSWYQQVLGQGPQFIFQYYEKEERGRGNFPDRFSARQFPNYSSELNVNALLLGDSALYLCASSLGQGEGNEKLFFGSGTQLSVL.

This clone was detected a few times. This chain joins TRBV9 and TRBJ2-2; 10 bases are a match to TRBD2. In germline, CDR1 is SGDLS, CDR2 YYNGEE. CDR3 length: 17 amino acids. V lost 2 bases to trimming and J lost 3 bases; unmatched junction nucleotides: 7. CDR3 nucleotide sequence: TGTGCCAGCAGCGTGGGACTAGCGTCCTATTACACCGGGGAGCTGTTTTTT. It codes for CASSVGLASYYTGELFF. Full variable domain (rest looked up from reference TRBV9 and TRBJ2-2): DSGVTQTPKHLITATGQRVTLRCSPRSGDLSVYWYQQSLDQGLQFLIQYYNGEERAKGNILERFSAQQFPDLHSELNLSSLELGDSALYFCASSVGLASYYTGELFFGEGSRLTVL.

The rearrangement links TRBV11-3 to TRBJ2-1; 9 bases align to TRBD2. The CDR3 is 15 amino acids. With 3 bases clipped from V and 4 bases from J, the junction kept 4 bases outside the gene matches. Germline-derived CDR1 and CDR2 are SGHNT and YENEEA. The CDR3 protein is CASSFLSGGYNEQFF. For the CDR3, the DNA is TGTGCCAGCAGCTTTTTGAGCGGGGGGTACAATGAGCAGTTCTTC.

The chain carries TRBV6-5 and TRBJ1-1; D perhaps matches TRBD1 (5 bases). V dropped 6 bases and J dropped 0 bases, with 14 bases sitting between them. The germline V gene has CDR1 MNHEY and CDR2 SVGAGI. The CDR3 covers 15 residues. CDR3 DNA: TGTGCCAGCAGCTCAGGGCCAGGTATGAACACTGAAGCTTTCTTT. Amino acid sequence: CASSSGPGMNTEAFF.

This clone was seen once. The rearrangement uses TRBV4-1 and TRBJ1-3; D uncertain. This CDR3 is built from 17 residues. Trimming removed 1 base from V and 0 bases from J, with 13 bases in between. In germline, CDR1 is MGHRA, CDR2 YSYEKL. The CDR3 loop reads CASSQVGVARSGNTIYF. The CDR3 coding sequence is TGCGCCAGCAGCCAAGTTGGCGTGGCACGCTCTGGAAACACCATATATTTT.

CDR3: CASSLVGQVGSNQPQHF. The CDR3, as DNA: TGTGCCAGCAGTTTAGTGGGACAGGTAGGGAGCAATCAGCCCCAGCATTTT. The V call is TRBV28, the J call TRBJ1-5; 8 bases are shared with TRBD1. CDR3 length: 17 residues. V shed 2 bases, J shed 1 base, and the junction held 7 bases outside the gene matches. From germline, CDR1 is MDHEN and CDR2 SYDVKM.

The rearrangement uses TRBV6-4 and TRBJ2-2; D unclear. Trimming removed 5 bases from V and 0 bases from J, with 19 bases in between. CDR3 length equals 18 residues. Germline V gives CDR1 MRHNA, CDR2 SNTAGT. This chain's CDR3 is CASSRGSATDSNTGELFF. CDR3 nucleotides: TGTGCCAGCAGTCGTGGAAGCGCGACTGACTCGAACACCGGGGAGCTGTTTTTT.

CDR3 sequence (DNA): TGTGCCAGCAGTGGCCCCCGAGGGAGCTATAATTCACCCCTCCACTTT. As protein: CASSGPRGSYNSPLHF. This sequence joins TRBV6-1 and TRBJ1-6; D is undetermined. Per germline, CDR1 MNHNS and CDR2 SASEGT. CDR3 length equals 16 residues. Trimming shortened V by 4 bases and J by 3 bases, and 13 bases separated the two germline ends.

A note on this clone: The germline gene is not matched at one end of the junction; a read error may be the cause. The J gene is TRBJ2-2, the V gene TRBV5-4; 9 bases map to TRBD1. CDR1 is SGHNT, CDR2 YYREEE, per germline (reference sequence). The CDR3 has 15 residues. CDR3 region: CASSLTGGPTGGLFF. The CDR3 DNA sequence: TGTGCCAGCAGCTTGACAGGGGGCCCAACCGGGGGGCTGTTTTTT.

This clone is a singleton in its sample. The chain uses TRBV5-1 and TRBJ2-3; tentatively, D is TRBD2 (5 bases). This CDR3 has 12 amino acids. Trimming left V 4 bases short and J 7 bases short, with 10 bases between. CDR1 and CDR2 (germline): SGHRS, YFSETQ. CDR3 protein: CASSPDYNTQYF. CDR3 nucleotide sequence: TGCGCCAGCAGCCCTGACTATAATACGCAGTATTTT.

This clone came up once. The chain uses TRBV7-2 and TRBJ2-7, with TRBD1 matching over 11 bases. This CDR3 is built from 16 residues. The J segment lost 4 bases and the V segment lost 5 bases, leaving 10 bases of the junction unmatched. Per the germline V gene, CDR1 is SGHTA and CDR2 is FQGNSA. CDR3 sequence (DNA): TGTGCCAGCAGCCGCCCCCCGGGACAGGGGGTTTACGAGCAGTACTTC. This sequence encodes CASSRPPGQGVYEQYF.

CDR3 nucleotides: TGTGCCAGCAGCTTTGACGGAACCTACGAGCAGTACTTC. Its protein product is CASSFDGTYEQYF. The rearrangement uses TRBV7-9 and TRBJ2-7; D remains ambiguous. Germline CDR1 is SEHNR and CDR2 is FQNEAQ (reference sequence). This CDR3 region has 13 residues. The V and J ends lost 3 bases and 2 bases respectively, with 8 bases between them.

This clone was counted only a few times. Other DNA sequences in this sample translate to the same CDR3. The chain is built from TRBV14 and TRBJ2-5; TRBD2 aligns across 12 bases. Trimming removed 1 base from V and 4 bases from J; junction bases left unmatched: 1. This CDR3 is 15 amino acids long. CDR1 is SGHDN, CDR2 FVKESK, per germline. For the CDR3, the DNA is TGTGCCAGCAGCCAAGGACTAGCGGGAGTAGAGACCCAGTACTTC. This codes for CASSQGLAGVETQYF.

The chain couples TRBV2 to TRBJ2-3; 7 nucleotides align to TRBD2. This CDR3 spans 16 amino acids. Germline V lookup: CDR1 SNHLY, CDR2 FYNNEI. V lost 2 bases, J lost 2 bases, and 7 bases stayed unmatched. The CDR3 sequence: CASSEMASGATDTQYF. CDR3 DNA sequence: TGTGCCAGCAGTGAAATGGCTAGCGGAGCCACAGATACGCAGTATTTT. Combining the CDR3 with reference TRBV2 and TRBJ2-3 gives the whole variable domain EPEVTQTPSHQVTQMGQEVILRCVPISNHLYFYWYRQILGQKVEFLVSFYNNEISEKSEIFDDQFSVERPDGSNFTLKIRSTKLEDSAMYFCASSEMASGATDTQYFGPGTRLTVL.